These 24 T cell receptor beta chains share one sample of origin, sequenced in a study of blood T cell repertoires in COVID-19 (dated by TCRdb to the early 2020s). Libraries were constructed by the immunoSEQ multiplex PCR assay. In TCRdb, the immuneACCESS table is reduced to in-frame sequences with V and J assigned. These tables do not hold every clone; where another copy was compared, an unresolved V gene accounts for under half, and the others remain unexplained. This sample lists 30,000 to 40,000 clones; around 88% were detected once. The ten largest make up 6.3% of the sample. The sequencing sample was made of peripheral blood. These receptors were obtained from a human donor in a cohort sampled during active COVID-19.

CDR3 in amino acids: CASSDRDSHSGANVLTF. The DNA of the CDR3 is TGTGCCAGCAGCGACCGGGACAGTCACTCTGGGGCCAACGTCCTGACTTTC. The chain is built from TRBV9 and TRBJ2-6, with 7 bases matching TRBD1. V lost 3 bases and J lost 0; bases outside the gene matches: 6. Germline CDR1 reads SGDLS; CDR2 reads YYNGEE. The length of the CDR3 is 17 residues.

CDR3 DNA: TGTGCCAGTAGTATAGCTGACAGGGGACGCGGTGGCTACACCTTC. Translation gives CASSIADRGRGGYTF. The chain recombines TRBV19 with TRBJ1-2; TRBD1 agrees at 8 bases. The CDR3 loop spans 15 amino acids. Germline CDR1 is LNHDA and CDR2 is SQIVND (reference sequence). The junction had 8 bases not matched to a gene; V was cut back by 1 base and J by 7 bases.

The chain is built from TRBV4-1 and TRBJ1-1; perhaps TRBD1 as D (5 bases). This CDR3 spans 15 amino acids. With 2 bases removed from V and 1 base from J, the gap between germline ends came to 11 bases. Germline assignment: CDR1 MGHRA and CDR2 YSYEKL. The CDR3 DNA reads TGCGCCAGCAGCCAACCAGGGTTGACGAACACTGAAGCTTTCTTT. Translating it yields CASSQPGLTNTEAFF.

The V and J genes are TRBV11-2 and TRBJ2-1; maybe TRBD1 (5 bases). This CDR3 comprises 15 residues. Trimming removed 6 bases from V and 2 bases from J, with 14 bases in between. Looked up from germline, CDR1 is SGHAT and CDR2 is FQNNGV. The CDR3 sequence is CASSPGPSTYNEQFF. Here the CDR3 DNA reads TGTGCCAGCAGTCCAGGGCCTTCAACCTACAATGAGCAGTTCTTC.

The chain has TRBV6-5 and TRBJ2-7; TRBD2 agrees at 10 bases. J was trimmed by 2 bases and V by 6 bases; bases with no gene match: 7. This CDR3 is built from 15 residues. Germline CDR1 is MNHEY and CDR2 is SVGAGI. The CDR3 loop reads CASSPGTSETYEQYF. CDR3 coding DNA: TGTGCCAGCAGCCCCGGGACTAGCGAGACCTACGAGCAGTACTTC.

The V and J genes are TRBV2 and TRBJ2-3; D perhaps matches TRBD1 (5 bases). The CDR3 totals 14 residues. V was shortened by 7 bases and J by 0 bases, with 11 bases between the two germline ends. Germline assignment: CDR1 SNHLY and CDR2 FYNNEI. The CDR3 DNA is TGTGCCAGCAATCTTAGGGGTAGCACAGATACGCAGTATTTT. Translation: CASNLRGSTDTQYF.

The chain employs TRBV7-9 and TRBJ2-7; no reliable D call. The CDR3 contains 13 residues. Per germline, CDR1 SEHNR and CDR2 FQNEAQ (reference sequence). V gave up 1 base and J gave up 6 bases, with 10 bases separating them. The CDR3 loop is CASSLVVEAEQYF. For the CDR3, the DNA is TGTGCCAGCAGCTTAGTAGTAGAAGCCGAGCAGTACTTC.

V is TRBV5-6 and J is TRBJ2-3; TRBD1 matches 9 bases. Germline loops: CDR1 SGHDT, CDR2 YYEEEE. Germline trimming cut 3 bases from V and 1 base from J; bases unmatched to any gene: 6. The CDR3 has 16 residues. CDR3 in amino acids: CASSSGTGLGTDTQYF. DNA of the CDR3: TGTGCCAGCAGCTCCGGGACAGGGTTGGGCACAGATACGCAGTATTTT.

As to this clone: One end of the junction fails to match germline, which may point to a read error. This sequence joins TRBV6-5 and TRBJ2-2; a possible D gene is TRBD2 (5 bases). Germline assignment: CDR1 MNHEY and CDR2 SVGAGI. The CDR3 is made up of 16 amino acids. The CDR3 is CASSYLTGIYTGELFF. CDR3 nucleotide sequence: TGTGCCAGCAGCTACTTGACGGGGATCTACACCGGGGAGCTGTTTTTT.

The rearrangement links TRBV5-5 to TRBJ2-4; D perhaps matches TRBD2 (6 bases). V was cut by 2 bases and J by 5 bases, with 17 bases left in between. CDR3 length: 16 residues. Germline values: CDR1 SGHKS, CDR2 YYEKEE (reference sequence). The DNA of the CDR3 is TGTGCCAGCAGCTTCGACGGTGGGGGGTCGCAAAACATTCAGTACTTC. It specifies CASSFDGGGSQNIQYF.

The chain joins TRBV5-1 to TRBJ1-6, with D uncertain. Germline V lookup: CDR1 SGHRS, CDR2 YFSETQ. Trimming left V 1 base short and J 5 bases short, with 10 bases between. This CDR3 is 15 amino acids long. CDR3 region: CASSLMPADNSPLHF. CDR3 nucleotide sequence: TGCGCCAGCAGCTTGATGCCAGCGGATAATTCACCCCTCCACTTT.

The chain joins TRBV4-2 to TRBJ2-5; TRBD2 agrees at 8 bases. Germline V CDR1 and CDR2: LGHNA, YNFKEQ. The J segment lost 7 bases and the V segment lost 0 bases, leaving 16 bases of the junction unmatched. The length of the CDR3 is 18 residues. In nucleotides, the CDR3 is TGTGCCAGCAGCCAAGAAAGCACCGGGCTAGCGGGTTGGGGGACCCAGTACTTC. Residues: CASSQESTGLAGWGTQYF.

J is TRBJ2-3 and V is TRBV7-9, with 8 bases fitting TRBD1. CDR1 and CDR2 (germline): SEHNR, FQNEAQ (reference sequence). This CDR3 contains 14 residues. V lost 5 bases, J lost 4 bases, and 5 bases stayed unmatched. CDR3 nucleotides: TGTGCCAGCAGCGAACAGGGGGGAGCAGATACGCAGTATTTT. This encodes CASSEQGGADTQYF.

This clone has only one observation. The chain employs TRBV14 and TRBJ2-1; D is ambiguous. The V gene's germline CDR1 is SGHDN and CDR2 FVKESK. V shed 1 base and J shed 10 bases, with 11 bases lying between them. This CDR3 comprises 13 residues. The DNA for the CDR3 is TGTGCCAGCAGCCAAGTGTCGTCCGGGGAGCAGTTCTTC. Amino acids: CASSQVSSGEQFF.

The rearrangement links TRBV10-3 to TRBJ2-3, with 7 bases fitting TRBD1. The germline V gene encodes CDR1 ENHRY and CDR2 SYGVKD. J gave up 0 bases and V 6 bases, and 0 bases lay outside the gene matches. The CDR3 is 13 amino acids. CDR3 in DNA: TGTGCCATCAGACAGGGGAGCACAGATACGCAGTATTTT. Its protein is CAIRQGSTDTQYF.

The rearrangement joins TRBV15 to TRBJ2-2; possibly TRBD2 for D (6 bases). The germline CDR1 and CDR2 sequences are LNHNV and YYDKDF (reference sequence). There are 19 residues in the CDR3. Trimming shortened V by 1 base and J by 0 bases, and 18 bases separated the two germline ends. The CDR3 nucleotides are TGTGCCACCAGCAGAGTTAGGGGTACGGCGGGACCGAACACCGGGGAGCTGTTTTTT. Translation gives CATSRVRGTAGPNTGELFF.

This chain joins TRBV6-5 and TRBJ1-1, with D perhaps matching TRBD1 (5 bases). CDR1 and CDR2 (germline): MNHEY, SVGAGI. CDR3 length equals 13 residues. Between the trimmed V and J ends, which lost 5 bases and 10 bases, there was a span of 17 bases. In nucleotides, the CDR3 is TGTGCCAGCAGTCCGTCTGGGGCTGTTCCAGCTTTCTTT. This translates into CASSPSGAVPAFF.

The chain combines TRBV2 with TRBJ2-7; 10 bases match TRBD1. CDR3 length: 14 amino acids. Germline loops: CDR1 SNHLY, CDR2 FYNNEI. V trimming: 6 bases; J trimming: 3 bases; junction bases outside the gene matches: 5. This chain's CDR3 is CASRGDRGVYEQYF. CDR3 nucleotides: TGTGCCAGCAGGGGGGACAGGGGAGTCTACGAGCAGTACTTC.

The chain has TRBV10-3 and TRBJ1-2; unclear D gene. Germline lookup yields CDR1 ENHRY and CDR2 SYGVKD. With 2 bases removed from V and 4 bases from J, the gap between germline ends came to 14 bases. The CDR3 consists of 15 residues. The chain's CDR3 is CAISEAGVQVYGYTF. CDR3 DNA sequence: TGTGCCATCAGTGAGGCCGGGGTTCAGGTCTATGGCTACACCTTC.

This rearrangement joins TRBV5-1 to TRBJ2-1; TRBD1 is a possible D gene (5 bases). Germline values: CDR1 SGHRS, CDR2 YFSETQ. V lost 6 bases and J lost 10, with 17 bases in between. CDR3 length equals 13 residues. This CDR3 is CASTGQKPWEQFF. Written as DNA, the CDR3 is TGCGCCAGCACCGGACAAAAGCCGTGGGAGCAGTTCTTC.

The rearrangement joins TRBV29-1 to TRBJ2-3; TRBD1 matches 8 bases. V was clipped by 5 bases and J by 2 bases; unmatched bases: 3. Germline CDR1 SQVTM, CDR2 ANQGSEA. CDR3 length: 13 amino acids. DNA for the CDR3: TGCAGCGTTTACAGGGGGTCCACAGATACGCAGTATTTT. It codes for CSVYRGSTDTQYF.

The CDR3 sequence: CASRAGTGGNQPQHF. The CDR3 coding sequence is TGTGCCAGCAGGGCCGGGACAGGTGGCAATCAGCCCCAGCATTTT. The chain joins TRBV27 to TRBJ1-5; 8 bases line up with TRBD1. The CDR3 sequence is 15 residues long. Trimming removed 6 bases from V and 2 bases from J; junction bases left unmatched: 6. Germline V CDR1 and CDR2: MNHEY, SMNVEV (reference sequence).

J is TRBJ2-3 and V is TRBV9; TRBD1 matches 8 bases. V gave up 0 bases and J gave up 10 bases; unmatched junction bases: 4. Per germline, CDR1 SGDLS and CDR2 YYNGEE. This CDR3 comprises 13 residues. CDR3 DNA: TGTGCCAGCAGCGTAGCCGGACAGGGATCGCAGTATTTT. Its translation: CASSVAGQGSQYF. Full variable domain (missing parts from reference TRBV9 and TRBJ2-3): DSGVTQTPKHLITATGQRVTLRCSPRSGDLSVYWYQQSLDQGLQFLIQYYNGEERAKGNILERFSAQQFPDLHSELNLSSLELGDSALYFCASSVAGQGSQYFGPGTRLTVL.

The genes are TRBV5-4 and TRBJ1-2; 9 bases are a match to TRBD1. Losses at the gene ends were 0 bases for V and 4 bases for J; bases not matched to a gene: 4. There are 15 residues in the CDR3. Per the germline V gene, CDR1 is SGHNT and CDR2 is YYREEE (reference sequence). The CDR3 here is CASSLAPQGAYGYTF. CDR3 nucleotide sequence: TGTGCCAGCAGCTTGGCCCCACAGGGGGCCTATGGCTACACCTTC.